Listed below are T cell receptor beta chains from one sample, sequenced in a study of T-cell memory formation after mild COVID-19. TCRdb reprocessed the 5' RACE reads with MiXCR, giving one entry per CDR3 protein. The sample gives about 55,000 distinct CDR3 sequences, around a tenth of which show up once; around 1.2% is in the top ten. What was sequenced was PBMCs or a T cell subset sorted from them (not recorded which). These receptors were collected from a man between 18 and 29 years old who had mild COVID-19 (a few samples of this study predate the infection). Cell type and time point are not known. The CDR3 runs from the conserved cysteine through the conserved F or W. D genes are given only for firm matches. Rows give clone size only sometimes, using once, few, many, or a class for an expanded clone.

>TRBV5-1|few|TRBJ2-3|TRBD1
CASHTGGVGDTQYF
TGCGCCAGTCATACAGGGGGCGTCGGAGATACGCAGTATTTT
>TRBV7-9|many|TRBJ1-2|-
CASSKESGNYGYTF
TGTGCCAGCAGCAAAGAATCAGGGAACTATGGCTACACCTTC
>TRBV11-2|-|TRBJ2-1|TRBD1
CASSEKLNPGQGLNEQFF
TGTGCCAGCAGCGAAAAATTGAACCCTGGACAGGGATTAAATGAGCAGTTCTTC
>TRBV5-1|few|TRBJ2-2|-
CASSLEHFGVGELFF
TGCGCCAGCAGCTTGGAGCACTTTGGGGTCGGGGAGCTGTTTTTT
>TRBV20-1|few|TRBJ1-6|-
CSARTLSSPLHF
TGCAGTGCTAGAACTCTCTCTTCACCCCTCCACTTT
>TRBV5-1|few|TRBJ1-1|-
CASSPDGLYTEAFF
TGCGCCAGCAGCCCTGACGGGCTTTACACTGAAGCTTTCTTT
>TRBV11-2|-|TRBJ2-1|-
CASSFGRGPEVNEQFF
TGTGCCAGCAGCTTCGGGCGGGGACCCGAAGTTAATGAGCAGTTCTTC
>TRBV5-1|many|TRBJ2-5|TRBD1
CASSLGQGDQETQYF
TGCGCCAGCAGCTTGGGTCAGGGGGACCAAGAGACCCAGTACTTC
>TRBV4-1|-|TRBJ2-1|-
CASSLFGGPRRDEQFF
TGCGCCAGCAGCCTATTCGGGGGGCCCCGACGGGATGAGCAGTTCTTC
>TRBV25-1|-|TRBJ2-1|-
CASSESQTGTYEQFF
TGTGCCAGCAGTGAATCCCAGACAGGTACCTATGAGCAGTTCTTC
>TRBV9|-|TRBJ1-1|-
CASRRTENTEAFF
TGTGCCAGCCGAAGGACAGAGAACACTGAAGCTTTCTTT
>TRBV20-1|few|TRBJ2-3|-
CSATRRTGGIDTQYF
TGCAGTGCCACCCGGAGAACGGGGGGCATAGATACGCAGTATTTT
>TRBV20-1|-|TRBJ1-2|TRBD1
CSARLGTGPYYGYTF
TGCAGTGCTAGGCTCGGGACAGGTCCATACTATGGCTACACCTTC
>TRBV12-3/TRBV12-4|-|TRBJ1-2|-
CASRTQGSYGYTF
TGTGCCAGCAGGACACAGGGATCCTATGGCTACACCTTC
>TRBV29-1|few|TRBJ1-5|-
CSVVHGSNQPQHF
TGCAGCGTTGTGCACGGGTCAAATCAGCCCCAGCATTTT
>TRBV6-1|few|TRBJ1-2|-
CASSESLVIDGYTF
TGTGCCAGCAGTGAATCCCTTGTCATTGATGGCTACACCTTC
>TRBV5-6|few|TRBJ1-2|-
CASSFPEGWYRGYTF
TGTGCCAGCAGCTTCCCTGAGGGTTGGTATCGGGGCTACACCTTC
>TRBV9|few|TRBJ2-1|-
CASSVDPVYNEQFF
TGTGCCAGCAGCGTAGATCCGGTTTACAATGAGCAGTTCTTC
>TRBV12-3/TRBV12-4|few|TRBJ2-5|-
CASSIEETQYF
TGTGCCAGCTCGATTGAAGAGACCCAGTACTTC
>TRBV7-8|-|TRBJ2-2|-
CASSTRGTGELFF
TGTGCCAGCAGCACCAGGGGTACCGGGGAGCTGTTTTTT
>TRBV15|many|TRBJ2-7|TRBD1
CATSRNRGEQYF
TGTGCCACCAGCAGAAACAGGGGCGAGCAGTACTTC
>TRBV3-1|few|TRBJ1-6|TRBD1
CASSRDRGRSPLHF
TGTGCCAGCAGCCGAGACAGGGGGCGATCACCCCTCCACTTT
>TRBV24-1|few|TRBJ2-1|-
CATSGDRAREYNEQFF
TGTGCCACCAGTGGCGATCGCGCCAGGGAATACAATGAGCAGTTCTTC
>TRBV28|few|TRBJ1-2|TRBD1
CASIPGQGILYYGYTF
TGTGCCAGCATTCCGGGACAGGGGATCCTCTACTATGGCTACACCTTC
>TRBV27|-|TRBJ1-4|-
CASSLFPETNEKLFF
TGTGCCAGCAGTTTATTTCCCGAAACTAATGAAAAACTGTTTTTT
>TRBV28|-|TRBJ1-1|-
CASSIPTPAEAFF
TGTGCCAGCAGTATCCCCACTCCCGCTGAAGCTTTCTTT
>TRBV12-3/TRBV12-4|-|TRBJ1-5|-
CASSLVTGSNQPQHF
TGTGCCAGCAGTTTAGTAACAGGGAGCAATCAGCCCCAGCATTTT
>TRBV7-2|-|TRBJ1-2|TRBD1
CASSLRTGKIYGYTF
TGTGCCAGCAGCTTACGGACAGGGAAGATATATGGCTACACCTTC
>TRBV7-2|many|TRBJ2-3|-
CASSLDIRDTQYF
TGTGCCAGCAGCTTAGATATTAGAGATACGCAGTATTTT
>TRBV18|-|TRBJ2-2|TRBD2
CASSPRTSRELFF
TGTGCCAGCTCACCTAGGACTAGCCGGGAGCTGTTTTTT
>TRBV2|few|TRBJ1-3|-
CASSYPAGNTIYF
TGTGCCAGCAGTTACCCCGCCGGAAACACCATATATTTT
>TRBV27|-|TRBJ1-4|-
CASSRLRIGSEKLFF
TGTGCCAGCAGTCGCCTCAGAATAGGCAGTGAAAAACTGTTTTTT
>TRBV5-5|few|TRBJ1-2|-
CASSREGYGYTF
TGTGCCAGCAGCCGAGAGGGGTATGGCTACACCTTC
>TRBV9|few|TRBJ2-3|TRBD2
CASSPPPGLAGTDTQYF
TGTGCCAGCAGCCCTCCACCGGGACTAGCCGGTACAGATACGCAGTATTTT
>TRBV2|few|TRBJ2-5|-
CASEFGGSTEEGETQYF
TGTGCCAGCGAGTTCGGCGGTTCTACCGAGGAGGGGGAGACCCAGTACTTC
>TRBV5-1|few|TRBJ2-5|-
CASSSGREGEETQYF
TGCGCCAGCAGCTCCGGCCGGGAAGGGGAGGAGACCCAGTACTTC
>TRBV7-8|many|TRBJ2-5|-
CASSLELAKETQYF
TGTGCCAGCAGCTTAGAACTAGCTAAAGAGACCCAGTACTTC
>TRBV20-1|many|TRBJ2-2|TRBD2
CSATLAGRNTGELFF
TGCAGTGCCACGTTAGCGGGGAGGAACACCGGGGAGCTGTTTTTT
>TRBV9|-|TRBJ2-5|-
CASSVEGDAEEETQYF
TGTGCCAGCAGCGTAGAAGGGGACGCGGAGGAGGAGACCCAGTACTTC
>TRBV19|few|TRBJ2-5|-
CASSFSSATSSSQYF
TGTGCCAGTAGTTTCAGTAGCGCAACCTCCTCGTCCCAGTACTTC
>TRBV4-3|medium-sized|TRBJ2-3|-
CASSQDIGTSSTDTQYF
TGCGCCAGCAGCCAAGATATAGGGACTTCAAGCACAGATACGCAGTATTTT
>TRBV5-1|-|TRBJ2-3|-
CASSFWGSTDTQYF
TGCGCCAGCAGCTTTTGGGGTAGCACAGATACGCAGTATTTT
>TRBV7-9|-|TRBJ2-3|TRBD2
CASSQRRGGQTDTQYF
TGTGCCAGCAGCCAGAGGCGGGGGGGCCAAACAGATACGCAGTATTTT
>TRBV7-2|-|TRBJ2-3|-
CAAGGLGLDTDTQYF
TGTGCCGCCGGGGGTTTAGGGCTAGACACAGATACGCAGTATTTT
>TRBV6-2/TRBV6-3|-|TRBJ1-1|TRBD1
CASRQGNTEAFF
TGTGCCAGTCGACAGGGGAACACTGAAGCTTTCTTT
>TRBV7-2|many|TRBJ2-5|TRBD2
CASSLAWGGQETQYF
TGTGCCAGCAGCTTAGCGTGGGGGGGACAAGAGACCCAGTACTTC
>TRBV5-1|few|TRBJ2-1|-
CASSARENEQFF
TGCGCCAGCAGCGCCAGAGAAAATGAGCAGTTCTTC
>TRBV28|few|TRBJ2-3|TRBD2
CASSPLAGVTDTQYF
TGTGCCAGCAGTCCGCTAGCGGGGGTCACAGATACGCAGTATTTT
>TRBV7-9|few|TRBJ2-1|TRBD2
CASSARGGAGNEQFF
TGTGCCAGCAGCGCCCGCGGGGGGGCCGGCAATGAGCAGTTCTTC
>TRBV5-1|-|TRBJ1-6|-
CASKVSGQINSPLHF
TGCGCCAGCAAGGTGTCCGGACAGATTAATTCACCCCTCCACTTT
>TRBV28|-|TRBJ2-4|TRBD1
CASSPRPGTGSGKNIQYF
TGTGCCAGCAGCCCCCGTCCCGGGACAGGGTCGGGCAAAAACATTCAGTACTTC
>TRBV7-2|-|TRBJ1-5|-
CASSTQSGQPQHF
TGTGCCAGCAGCACTCAAAGCGGCCAGCCCCAGCATTTT
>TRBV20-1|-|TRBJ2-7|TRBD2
CSALREAYEQYF
TGCAGTGCTCTCCGGGAGGCCTACGAGCAGTACTTC
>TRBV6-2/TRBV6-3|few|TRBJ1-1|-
CASSVTGQNTEAFF
TGTGCCAGCAGTGTCACGGGCCAGAACACTGAAGCTTTCTTT
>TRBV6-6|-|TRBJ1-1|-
CASSYSKRETEAFF
TGTGCCAGCAGTTACTCGAAAAGGGAAACTGAAGCTTTCTTT